Below, 32 T cell receptor beta chains from the same sample are listed, as sequenced in a study of blood T cell repertoires in COVID-19. The protocol was immunoSEQ multiplex PCR, while the TCRdb copy is restricted to in-frame clones and leaves out a portion. The sample has about 250,000 clones; around 88% are singletons. Sequenced sample: peripheral blood. The receptors here all came from a man younger than 40 with acute or convalescent COVID-19.

This clone was counted once. The chain combines TRBV6-5 with TRBJ2-7, with D unresolved. V lost 6 bases to trimming and J lost 0 bases, with 9 bases between them. There are 13 residues in the CDR3. Germline values: CDR1 MNHEY, CDR2 SVGAGI. CDR3 in amino acids: CASRRDISYEQYF. The CDR3 region has the DNA TGTGCCAGCAGAAGAGATATCTCCTACGAGCAGTACTTC.

The rearrangement joins TRBV3-1 (or the pseudogene TRBV3-2) to TRBJ2-1; 11 bases align to TRBD2. The germline V gene has CDR1 LGHDT and CDR2 YNNKEL (reference sequence). V shed 4 bases and J 2 bases; nucleotides not matched to a gene: 4. This CDR3 comprises 16 residues. The CDR3 loop reads CASSPTSGSTYNEQFF. In nucleotides, the CDR3 is TGTGCCAGCAGCCCAACTAGCGGGAGTACCTACAATGAGCAGTTCTTC.

The genes are TRBV3-1 (or the pseudogene TRBV3-2) and TRBJ1-2; 7 bases are shared with TRBD1. This CDR3 spans 14 amino acids. Germline V gene sequence: CDR1 LGHDT, CDR2 YNNKEL (reference sequence). V shed 2 bases and J 8 bases; nucleotides not matched to a gene: 8. The CDR3 bases are TGTGCCAGCAGCCAACCTACAGGGGCAGTCGGCTACACCTTC. Protein product: CASSQPTGAVGYTF.

V and J are TRBV11-2 and TRBJ2-2; D is unresolved. Deletions cut 1 base from V and 5 bases from J, with 8 bases between. The CDR3 consists of 14 residues. Germline V gives CDR1 SGHAT, CDR2 FQNNGV. The CDR3 DNA reads as TGTGCCAGCAGCTTAGCAGTACAGACCGGGGAGCTGTTTTTT. Translated, it gives CASSLAVQTGELFF.

This chain joins TRBV6-1 and TRBJ1-2, with unresolved D. Germline CDR1 MNHNS, CDR2 SASEGT. The V end lost 0 bases, the J end lost 4 bases, and 9 bases lay between the germline ends. The CDR3 covers 14 residues. The DNA of the CDR3 is TGTGCCAGCAGTGAAGCGCGGGTCGGCTATGGCTACACCTTC. Its translation: CASSEARVGYGYTF.

On this clone: Other DNA sequences within the sample encode an identical CDR3. This chain connects TRBV7-2 to TRBJ1-2; possibly TRBD1 for D (5 bases). Germline CDR1 SGHTA, CDR2 FQGNSA. CDR3 length: 13 residues. Deletions cut 2 bases from V and 2 bases from J, with 6 bases between. Here the CDR3 DNA reads TGTGCCAGCAGCTTACAGGGCAACTATGGCTACACCTTC. Amino acid sequence: CASSLQGNYGYTF.

This clone was seen a handful of times. The chain combines TRBV3-1 (or the pseudogene TRBV3-2) with TRBJ1-1; D is unclear. Germline assignment: CDR1 LGHDT and CDR2 YNNKEL (reference sequence). This CDR3 has 13 residues. V lost 9 bases to trimming and J lost 2 bases, with 13 bases between them. This CDR3 reads CASGLGVNTEAFF. In DNA form, the CDR3 reads TGTGCCAGTGGCCTCGGAGTTAACACTGAAGCTTTCTTT.

The chain links TRBV15 to TRBJ2-2; D possibly corresponds to TRBD1 (5 bases). The CDR3 extends over 15 amino acids. CDR1 is LNHNV and CDR2 is YYDKDF in the germline V gene (reference sequence). The V gene lost 3 bases and the J gene lost 2 bases, with 10 bases spanning the gap. CDR3 sequence (DNA): TGTGCCACCAGCAGCCCGACAGTAAACACCGGGGAGCTGTTTTTT. This codes for CATSSPTVNTGELFF.

The chain couples TRBV30 to TRBJ1-1; D gene unclear. CDR1 is GTSNPN, CDR2 SVGIG, per germline (reference sequence). V gave up 4 bases and J gave up 2 bases, with 11 bases separating them. The CDR3 loop spans 13 amino acids. Here the CDR3 DNA reads TGTGCCTGGATACAGAACATTAACACTGAAGCTTTCTTT. Its translation is CAWIQNINTEAFF.

This clone was detected once. The chain combines TRBV11-1 with TRBJ2-5; D ambiguous. Deletions cut 5 bases from V and 4 bases from J, with 8 bases between. Germline lookup yields CDR1 SGHAT and CDR2 FQDESV (reference sequence). The length of the CDR3 is 12 residues. The CDR3: CASSLDRETQYF. The CDR3 DNA sequence: TGTGCCAGCAGCCTAGATCGAGAGACCCAGTACTTC.

The chain has TRBV28 and TRBJ1-2; 11 nucleotides match TRBD1. Germline V gene lookup returns CDR1 MDHEN and CDR2 SYDVKM. The CDR3 spans 15 residues. V dropped 1 base and J dropped 10; count of bases not matched to a gene: 8. The CDR3 protein is CASSLSRTGGATYTF. Here the CDR3 DNA reads TGTGCCAGCAGTTTATCTAGGACAGGGGGCGCAACCTACACCTTC.

The CDR3 protein is CASTYNLGGLTGNYGYTF. Written as DNA, the CDR3 is TGTGCCAGCACCTACAATTTGGGGGGGCTGACTGGGAACTATGGCTACACCTTC. This chain uses TRBV28 with TRBJ1-2; a weak D match, TRBD1 (6 bases). The CDR3 has 18 amino acids. The V end was cut by 7 bases, the J end by 2 bases, with 26 bases between. From germline, CDR1 is MDHEN and CDR2 SYDVKM.

This clone was seen just once. The same CDR3 is also encoded by other DNA sequences in this sample. This chain uses TRBV5-4 with TRBJ1-2; D not certain. Trimming stripped 4 bases from V and 2 bases from J, with 9 bases between. CDR1 is SGHNT, CDR2 YYREEE, per germline (reference sequence). The CDR3 consists of 13 residues. The CDR3 DNA reads as TGTGCCAGCAGCCCCGACATAAACTATGGCTACACCTTC. Its translation: CASSPDINYGYTF.

The rearrangement joins TRBV5-6 to TRBJ2-1; D possibly corresponds to TRBD2 (7 bases). The CDR3 runs to 14 residues. Germline CDR1 SGHDT, CDR2 YYEEEE. CDR3 residues: CATRGASSYNEQFF. The CDR3 DNA is TGTGCTACCCGGGGGGCGAGCTCCTACAATGAGCAGTTCTTC.

This clone was seen only once. The V gene is TRBV5-5, the J gene TRBJ2-4; unclear D gene. CDR1 and CDR2 (germline): SGHKS, YYEKEE (reference sequence). V was cut by 3 bases and J by 8 bases, with 12 bases left in between. The CDR3 contains 13 residues. CDR3 coding DNA: TGTGCCAGCAGCTGGGCACCCTCCGACATTCAGTACTTC. Translated, it gives CASSWAPSDIQYF.

The V gene is TRBV6-7, the J gene TRBJ1-4, with 7 bases identical to TRBD1. TRBV6-7 is flagged as an ORF with uncertain function. J was trimmed by 5 bases and V by 6 bases; bases with no gene match: 9. This CDR3 contains 15 residues. CDR3 nucleotide sequence: TGTGCCAGCAGAGGAGGGGACAGAAAGAATGAAAAACTGTTTTTT. Protein: CASRGGDRKNEKLFF.

A few counts support this clone. The V call is TRBV19, the J call TRBJ1-1, with a possible D match to TRBD1 (5 bases). This CDR3 spans 16 amino acids. In germline, CDR1 is LNHDA, CDR2 SQIVND (reference sequence). With 4 bases removed from V and 6 bases from J, the gap between germline ends came to 21 bases. This chain's CDR3 is CASSTRPTIGAPEAFF. The DNA for the CDR3 is TGTGCCAGTAGTACCCGCCCAACCATAGGGGCCCCTGAAGCTTTCTTT.

The rearrangement links TRBV5-1 to TRBJ2-7, with 8 bases that match TRBD1. CDR3 length: 14 amino acids. The germline gives CDR1 SGHRS, CDR2 YFSETQ. The trim removed 2 bases at V and 3 bases at J, leaving 4 bases unmatched. CDR3 DNA: TGCGCCAGCAGCTTACCGGGACAGGACTACGAGCAGTACTTC. Amino acids: CASSLPGQDYEQYF.

The chain joins TRBV6-1 to TRBJ1-2; tentative D call: TRBD1 (5 bases). There are 14 residues in the CDR3. Trimming cost V 2 bases and J 3 bases, with 10 bases left between them. Germline V gives CDR1 MNHNS, CDR2 SASEGT. The CDR3: CASSEMWGDYGYTF. The CDR3 DNA follows: TGTGCCAGCAGTGAAATGTGGGGGGACTATGGCTACACCTTC.

The rearrangement joins TRBV29-1 to TRBJ1-1; TRBD1 matches 9 bases. The CDR3 has 13 amino acids. The trim removed 4 bases at V and 4 bases at J, leaving 4 bases unmatched. Per the germline V gene, CDR1 is SQVTM and CDR2 is ANQGSEA. The CDR3 DNA follows: TGCAGCGTTGGGACAGGGGAGGGCACTGAAGCTTTCTTT. Translation gives CSVGTGEGTEAFF.

CDR3 DNA sequence: TGTGCCAGCAGGAAGGACCAGGGGCGTATTGAAAAACTGTTTTTT. Translation: CASRKDQGRIEKLFF. This chain links TRBV2 with TRBJ1-4, with D tentatively TRBD1 (6 bases). Germline loops: CDR1 SNHLY, CDR2 FYNNEI. The germline V and J ends were trimmed by 6 bases and 7 bases, with 18 bases remaining between them. The CDR3 is 15 residues long.

The gene calls are TRBV6-5 and TRBJ2-7, with TRBD1 matching over 9 bases. Trimming at V came to 6 bases and at J to 4 bases, leaving 10 bases not matched to a gene. This CDR3 comprises 15 residues. CDR1 MNHEY and CDR2 SVGAGI come from the germline V gene. This CDR3 reads CASSTPGTGKYEQYF. In DNA form, the CDR3 reads TGTGCCAGCAGCACCCCCGGGACAGGGAAATACGAGCAGTACTTC.

DNA for the CDR3: TGTGCCAGTAGTACCAGTAGTAGGGGGTACGAGCAGTACTTC. Amino acid sequence: CASSTSSRGYEQYF. This sequence joins TRBV19 and TRBJ2-7, with D possibly TRBD1 on 6 matching bases. Germline V CDR1 and CDR2: LNHDA, SQIVND (reference sequence). The ends were cut back, 4 bases at V and 4 bases at J, with 14 bases in the middle. The CDR3 runs 14 residues.

J is TRBJ2-1 and V is TRBV27, with 15 bases aligning to TRBD2. The CDR3 runs to 24 residues. Germline CDR1 MNHEY, CDR2 SMNVEV (reference sequence). After removal of 0 bases from V and 4 bases from J, the junction contained 22 bases not matched to a gene. In nucleotides, the CDR3 is TGTGCCAGCAGTTTATCGCGTAGAAAGCCGACCTCCGGGACTAGCGGGAGGTTATACAATGAGCAGTTCTTC. This codes for CASSLSRRKPTSGTSGRLYNEQFF.

The genes are TRBV29-1 and TRBJ1-1, with D possibly being TRBD1 (6 bases). CDR1 SQVTM and CDR2 ANQGSEA come from the germline V gene. The length of the CDR3 is 15 residues. V lost 6 bases and J lost 0, with 17 bases in between. The CDR3 here is CSVKDSLLMNTEAFF. In nucleotides, the CDR3 is TGCAGCGTGAAGGACAGTCTGCTAATGAACACTGAAGCTTTCTTT.

This chain links TRBV12-3 or TRBV12-4 with TRBJ1-5; 8 bases align to TRBD1. V was clipped by 6 bases and J by 7 bases; unmatched bases: 5. The CDR3 is 13 amino acids. Here the CDR3 reads CASSGQGRQPQHF. The CDR3 DNA reads TGTGCCAGCAGCGGACAGGGTAGACAGCCCCAGCATTTT.

The chain has TRBV19 and TRBJ1-2, with D perhaps matching TRBD1 (6 bases). The ends were cut back, 5 bases at V and 4 bases at J, with 17 bases in the middle. CDR1 and CDR2 (germline): LNHDA, SQIVND (reference sequence). The CDR3 runs to 15 residues. The CDR3 loop is CASSERTESVYGYTF. In DNA, the CDR3 is TGTGCCAGTAGTGAGCGGACAGAAAGCGTCTATGGCTACACCTTC.

The rearrangement uses TRBV11-2 and TRBJ2-1; D is possibly TRBD2 (6 bases). Trimming took 5 bases from V and 1 from J, leaving 18 bases between them. CDR1 is SGHAT and CDR2 is FQNNGV in the germline V gene. The CDR3 contains 17 residues. CDR3: CASSPTRLVRSYNEQFF. CDR3 in DNA: TGTGCCAGCAGCCCGACCAGACTAGTTCGGTCCTACAATGAGCAGTTCTTC.

J is TRBJ2-3 and V is TRBV5-1; TRBD2 matches at 8 bases. Germline CDR1 is SGHRS and CDR2 is YFSETQ. V gave up 4 bases and J gave up 1 base; unmatched junction bases: 8. The CDR3 extends over 16 amino acids. This CDR3 is CASSLMGTRGTDTQYF. CDR3 DNA: TGCGCCAGCAGCCTTATGGGGACTAGGGGCACAGATACGCAGTATTTT.

The CDR3 DNA reads as TGCGCCAGCAGCACGGACAGTAAGGAAAAACTGTTTTTT. It encodes CASSTDSKEKLFF. V usage is TRBV5-1 and J usage is TRBJ1-4, with D possibly matching TRBD1 (6 bases). V was cut by 4 bases and J by 8 bases, with 12 bases left in between. The CDR3 length is 13 residues. Germline CDR1 SGHRS, CDR2 YFSETQ.

The chain has TRBV20-1 and TRBJ1-2, with D perhaps matching TRBD1 (6 bases). Germline-derived CDR1 and CDR2 are DFQATT and SNEGSKA (reference sequence). V was trimmed by 3 bases and J by 4 bases, leaving 9 bases between them. This CDR3 has 12 residues. DNA for the CDR3: TGCAGTGCTAGTCAGGGGATCTATGGCTACACCTTC. This sequence encodes CSASQGIYGYTF.

V is TRBV5-1 and J is TRBJ2-1, with 12 bases aligning to TRBD2. CDR1 SGHRS and CDR2 YFSETQ come from the germline V gene. The V segment lost 4 bases and the J segment 9 bases; nucleotides outside the gene matches: 8. This CDR3 contains 15 residues. The CDR3 region is CASSQTSGRFGEQFF. In DNA form, the CDR3 reads TGCGCCAGCAGCCAGACTAGCGGGAGATTCGGTGAGCAGTTCTTC.